One sample yielded the 9 T cell receptor beta chains listed below, sequenced in a study of blood T cell repertoires in COVID-19. TCRdb's table, derived via immunoSEQ multiplex PCR, lists solely in-frame clones and lacks some. The table shows approximately 270,000 clones, with under 90% occurring only once. Sequencing was performed on PBMCs or T cells enriched from blood (not recorded which). The receptors here all came from a middle-aged man who had recovered from COVID-19.

J is TRBJ1-1 and V is TRBV19; weak D call: TRBD1 (5 bases). There are 13 residues in the CDR3. Germline lookup yields CDR1 LNHDA and CDR2 SQIVND (reference sequence). The germline V and J ends were trimmed by 3 bases and 3 bases, with 8 bases remaining between them. As DNA, the CDR3 is TGTGCCAGTAGTATGCGGGGGGACACTGAAGCTTTCTTT. Its translation: CASSMRGDTEAFF. Drawing the rest from reference TRBV19 and TRBJ1-1, the complete variable domain is DGGITQSPKYLFRKEGQNVTLSCEQNLNHDAMYWYRQDPGQGLRLIYYSQIVNDFQKGDIAEGYSVSREKKESFPLTVTSAQKNPTAFYLCASSMRGDTEAFFGQGTRLTVV.

The chain links TRBV11-2 to TRBJ1-2; tentatively, D is TRBD1 (6 bases). V lost 2 bases, J lost 7 bases, and 14 bases lay in between. CDR1 SGHAT and CDR2 FQNNGV come from the germline V gene. CDR3 size: 14 residues. CDR3 sequence: CASSLSGVPGGYTF. Here the CDR3 DNA reads TGTGCCAGCAGCTTATCAGGGGTCCCGGGTGGCTACACCTTC.

CDR3 protein: CASSLSTDNSPLHF. CDR3 nucleotides: TGCGCCAGCAGCTTGTCTACAGATAATTCACCCCTCCACTTT. The chain employs TRBV5-1 and TRBJ1-6, with no clear D. The CDR3 is 14 residues long. V was cut by 1 base and J by 5 bases, with 7 bases left in between. Germline CDR1 and CDR2: SGHRS and YFSETQ.

The rearrangement joins TRBV28 to TRBJ1-6; D is perhaps TRBD1 (5 bases). This CDR3 has 14 amino acids. Trimming cost V 11 bases and J 10 bases, with 21 bases left between them. Germline V gene data show CDR1 as MDHEN and CDR2 as SYDVKM. The CDR3 sequence is CASREAGFYSPLHF. CDR3 DNA: TGTGCCTCCCGGGAGGCAGGGTTCTACTCACCCCTCCACTTT.

The chain joins TRBV6-1 to TRBJ1-1; D is uncertain. Germline CDR1 MNHNS, CDR2 SASEGT. This CDR3 has 16 residues. Trimming removed 1 base from V and 0 bases from J, with 12 bases in between. CDR3 nucleotide sequence: TGTGCCAGCAGTGAAGGACAAACGGTTGTGAACACTGAAGCTTTCTTT. It encodes CASSEGQTVVNTEAFF.

The chain combines TRBV9 with TRBJ1-2, with D tentatively TRBD1 (5 bases). CDR1 and CDR2 from the germline V gene are SGDLS and YYNGEE. Trimming stripped 6 bases from V and 5 bases from J, with 14 bases between. The CDR3 totals 13 residues. CDR3 sequence: CASTPDSMYGYTF. In nucleotides, the CDR3 is TGTGCCAGCACCCCTGACAGCATGTATGGCTACACCTTC.

This clone was recorded only once. V and J are TRBV12-3 or TRBV12-4 and TRBJ1-2; D uncertain. V was pared by 3 bases and J by 1 base, with 6 bases between. The CDR3 sequence is 13 residues long. The CDR3 coding sequence is TGTGCCAGCAGTTTGACAATTAACTATGGCTACACCTTC. Encoded protein: CASSLTINYGYTF.

The rearrangement uses TRBV19 and TRBJ2-1; 7 nucleotides agree with TRBD1. CDR1 and CDR2 (germline): LNHDA, SQIVND (reference sequence). V dropped 1 base and J dropped 4; count of bases not matched to a gene: 1. The CDR3 loop spans 14 amino acids. The CDR3: CASSIAGQYNEQFF. CDR3 DNA: TGTGCCAGTAGTATAGCGGGACAGTACAATGAGCAGTTCTTC. The whole variable domain, remainder taken from reference TRBV19 and TRBJ2-1, is DGGITQSPKYLFRKEGQNVTLSCEQNLNHDAMYWYRQDPGQGLRLIYYSQIVNDFQKGDIAEGYSVSREKKESFPLTVTSAQKNPTAFYLCASSIAGQYNEQFFGPGTRLTVL.

As concerns this clone: The same CDR3 also results from other DNA sequences found in this sample. J is TRBJ1-5 and V is TRBV19; 8 bases are a match to TRBD1. The germline gives CDR1 LNHDA, CDR2 SQIVND (reference sequence). J gave up 2 bases and V 6 bases, and 0 bases lay outside the gene matches. The CDR3 totals 13 residues. The DNA for the CDR3 is TGTGCCAGTAGGGACAGGGGCAATCAGCCCCAGCATTTT. Translated, it gives CASRDRGNQPQHF. Looking up the rest from reference TRBV19 and TRBJ1-5 gives the full variable domain: DGGITQSPKYLFRKEGQNVTLSCEQNLNHDAMYWYRQDPGQGLRLIYYSQIVNDFQKGDIAEGYSVSREKKESFPLTVTSAQKNPTAFYLCASRDRGNQPQHFGDGTRLSIL.